The present T cell receptor beta chain was sequenced within a study of T cell repertoires in cytomegalovirus infection. The wider study: TCR beta signatures that were public indicated CMV infection and matching HLA type.

Study-wide points: Adding up the frequency of public TCR beta families identified people who carried CMV plus the relevant HLA. HLA-C-restricted CMV clonotypes gave the most frequent clonotype in two of eight donors.

As for this clonotype: Its antigen is currently unknown.

TCRdb reprocessed the reads via MiXCR and lists one record per CDR3 protein. The data hold 170,000 or so distinct CDR3 sequences, with approximately 18% observed a single time. Trimming pared 5 bases from V and 4 bases from J, leaving 15 bases between. Germline V gives CDR1 MDHEN, CDR2 SYDVKM. The CDR3 contains 14 residues. This TCR derives from a human donor in good health (CMV status not recorded). Some clones in this sample may be carry-over from other donors' samples. The sample consisted of CD8+ T cells from PBMCs. The chain is built from TRBV28 and TRBJ2-7; D is unclear. As DNA, the CDR3 is TGTGCCAGCAGTACCCGGCCCCTTTTTTACGAGCAGTACTTC. Protein product: CASSTRPLFYEQYF.